The TCR beta chain under discussion was sequenced for a study of T cell responses to AZD1222 COVID-19 vaccine. Study outcomes and limitations: Nearly half of unique spike-specific TCRs reportedly avoided B.1.351 and B.1.1.7 mutated regions. The study found vaccine-associated CD4 TCRs spanning spike, dominant at 160-218 and 743-854.

On this clone itself: No antigen is known for it.

Only in-frame clones appear in the TCRdb table, and some are missing; sequencing was by immunoSEQ multiplex PCR. The sample holds tens of thousands of clones, over 80% seen once. V lost 4 bases, J lost 5 bases, and 9 bases lay in between. The CDR3 loop spans 13 amino acids. In germline, CDR1 is SGHTA, CDR2 FQGNSA. This receptor was identified in an adult in good health. The chain couples TRBV7-2 to TRBJ1-5; the D is unclear. The sequencing used peripheral blood, collected on day 0 of MenACWY control vaccination. The CDR3 DNA reads TGTGCCAGCAGCTCGGGGTTGGATCAGCCCCAGCATTTT. Amino acid sequence: CASSSGLDQPQHF.